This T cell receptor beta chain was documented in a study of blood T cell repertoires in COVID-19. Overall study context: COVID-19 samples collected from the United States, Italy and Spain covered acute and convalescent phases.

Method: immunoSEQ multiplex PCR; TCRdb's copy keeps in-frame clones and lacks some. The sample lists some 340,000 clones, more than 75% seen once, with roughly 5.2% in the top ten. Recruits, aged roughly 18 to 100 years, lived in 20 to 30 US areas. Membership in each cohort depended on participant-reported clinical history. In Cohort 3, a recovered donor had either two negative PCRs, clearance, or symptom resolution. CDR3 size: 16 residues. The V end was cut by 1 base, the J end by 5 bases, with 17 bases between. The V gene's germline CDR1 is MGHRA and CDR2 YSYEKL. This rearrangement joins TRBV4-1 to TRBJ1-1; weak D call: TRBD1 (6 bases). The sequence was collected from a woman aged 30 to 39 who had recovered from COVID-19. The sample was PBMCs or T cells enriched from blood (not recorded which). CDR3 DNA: TGCGCCAGCAGCCAAGTGGGGACATCCTCGTCGACTGAAGCTTTCTTT. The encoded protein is CASSQVGTSSSTEAFF.